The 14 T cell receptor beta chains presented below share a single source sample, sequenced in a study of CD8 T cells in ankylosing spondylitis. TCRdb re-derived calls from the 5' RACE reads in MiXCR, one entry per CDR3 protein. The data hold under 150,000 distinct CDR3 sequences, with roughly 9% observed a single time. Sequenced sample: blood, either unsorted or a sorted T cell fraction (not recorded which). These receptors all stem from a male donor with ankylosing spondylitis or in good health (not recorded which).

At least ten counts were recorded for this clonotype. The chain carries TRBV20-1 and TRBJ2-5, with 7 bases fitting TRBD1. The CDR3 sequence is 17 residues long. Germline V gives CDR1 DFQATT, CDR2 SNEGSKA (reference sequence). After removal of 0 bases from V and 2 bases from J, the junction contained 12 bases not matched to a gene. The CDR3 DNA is TGCAGTGCTAGAGATCGGGGCGGAGACAGGGCACAAGAGACCCAGTACTTC. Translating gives CSARDRGGDRAQETQYF.

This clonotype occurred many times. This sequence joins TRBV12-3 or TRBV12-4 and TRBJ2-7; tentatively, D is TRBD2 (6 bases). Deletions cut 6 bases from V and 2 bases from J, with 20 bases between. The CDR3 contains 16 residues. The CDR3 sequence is CASSFTPAGFPYEQYF. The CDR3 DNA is TGTGCCAGCAGCTTCACCCCGGCGGGGTTCCCCTACGAGCAGTACTTC.

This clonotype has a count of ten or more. The CDR3 nucleotides read TGTGCCAGCTCACCACTAGCGCAATACAATGAGCAGTTCTTC. Translating gives CASSPLAQYNEQFF. The chain has TRBV18 and TRBJ2-1; possible D gene TRBD2, 5 bases. Germline V gene sequence: CDR1 KGHSH, CDR2 LQKENI. The CDR3 contains 14 residues. Trimming left V 1 base short and J 4 bases short, with 8 bases between.

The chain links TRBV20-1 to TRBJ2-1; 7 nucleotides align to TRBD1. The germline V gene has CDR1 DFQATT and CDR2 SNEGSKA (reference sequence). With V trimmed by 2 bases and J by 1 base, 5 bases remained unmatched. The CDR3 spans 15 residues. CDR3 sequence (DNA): TGCAGTGCTAGAACCGGGACAGCTTCCTACAATGAGCAGTTCTTC. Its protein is CSARTGTASYNEQFF.

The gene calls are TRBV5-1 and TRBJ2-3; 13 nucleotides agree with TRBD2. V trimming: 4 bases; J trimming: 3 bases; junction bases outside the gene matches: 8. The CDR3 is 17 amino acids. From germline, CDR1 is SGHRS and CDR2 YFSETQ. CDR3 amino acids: CASSHRLAGGTTDTQYF. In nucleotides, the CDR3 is TGCGCCAGCAGCCACCGACTAGCGGGAGGAACAACAGATACGCAGTATTTT. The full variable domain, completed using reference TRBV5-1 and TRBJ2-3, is KAGVTQTPRYLIKTRGQQVTLSCSPISGHRSVSWYQQTPGQGLQFLFEYFSETQRNKGNFPGRFSGRQFSNSRSEMNVSTLELGDSALYLCASSHRLAGGTTDTQYFGPGTRLTVL.

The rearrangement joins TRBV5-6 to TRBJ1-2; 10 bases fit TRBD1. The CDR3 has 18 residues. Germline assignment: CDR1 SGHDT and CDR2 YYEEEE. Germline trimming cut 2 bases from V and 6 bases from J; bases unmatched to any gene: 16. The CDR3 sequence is CASSLQGQGSLNQDGYTF. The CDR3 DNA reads TGTGCCAGCAGCTTACAGGGACAGGGGAGTCTGAATCAGGATGGCTACACCTTC.

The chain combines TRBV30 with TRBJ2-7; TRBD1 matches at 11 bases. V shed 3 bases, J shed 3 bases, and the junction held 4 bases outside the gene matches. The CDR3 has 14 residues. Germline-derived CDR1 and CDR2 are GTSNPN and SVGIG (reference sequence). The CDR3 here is CAWRGQGVSYEQYF. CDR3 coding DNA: TGTGCCTGGAGGGGACAGGGGGTTAGCTACGAGCAGTACTTC.

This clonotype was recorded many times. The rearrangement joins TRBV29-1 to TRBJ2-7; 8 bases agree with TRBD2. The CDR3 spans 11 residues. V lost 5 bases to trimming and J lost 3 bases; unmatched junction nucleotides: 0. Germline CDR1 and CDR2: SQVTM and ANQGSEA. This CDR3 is CSVTSGYEQYF. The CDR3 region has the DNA TGCAGCGTTACTAGCGGCTACGAGCAGTACTTC.

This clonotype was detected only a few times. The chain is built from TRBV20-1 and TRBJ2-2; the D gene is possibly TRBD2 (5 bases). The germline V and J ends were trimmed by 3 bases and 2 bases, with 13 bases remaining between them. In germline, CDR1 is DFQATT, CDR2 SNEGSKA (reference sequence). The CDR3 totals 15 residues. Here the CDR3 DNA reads TGCAGTGCTAGTCCCCCTAGCCATAACACCGGGGAGCTGTTTTTT. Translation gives CSASPPSHNTGELFF.

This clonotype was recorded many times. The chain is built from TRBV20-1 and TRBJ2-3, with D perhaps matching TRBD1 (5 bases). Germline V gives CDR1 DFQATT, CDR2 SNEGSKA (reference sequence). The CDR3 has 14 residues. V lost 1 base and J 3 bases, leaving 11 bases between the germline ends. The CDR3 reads CSARVEGATDTQYF. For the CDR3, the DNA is TGCAGTGCTAGAGTTGAAGGGGCTACAGATACGCAGTATTTT.

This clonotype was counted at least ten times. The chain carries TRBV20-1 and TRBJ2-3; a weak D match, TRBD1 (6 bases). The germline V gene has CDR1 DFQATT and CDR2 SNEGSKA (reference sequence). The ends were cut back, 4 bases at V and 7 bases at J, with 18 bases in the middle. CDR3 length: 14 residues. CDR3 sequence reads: CSATDSARYYTQYF. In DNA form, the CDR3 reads TGCAGTGCTACGGACAGCGCGCGATATTATACGCAGTATTTT.

CDR3 coding DNA: TGTGCCAGCAGAATGGGGACAGTTACTGGAAACACCATATATTTT. Translated: CASRMGTVTGNTIYF. The chain recombines TRBV12-3 or TRBV12-4 with TRBJ1-3; 7 bases map to TRBD1. The junction had 7 bases not matched to a gene; V was cut back by 6 bases and J by 2 bases. This CDR3 region has 15 residues.

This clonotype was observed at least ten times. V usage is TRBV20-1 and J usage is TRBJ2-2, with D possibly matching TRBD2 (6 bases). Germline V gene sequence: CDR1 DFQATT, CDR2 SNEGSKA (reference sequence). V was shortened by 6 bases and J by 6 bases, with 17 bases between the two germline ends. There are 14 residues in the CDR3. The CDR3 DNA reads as TGCAGTGCCAGACGGGGGAGAGGGGCCGGGGAGCTGTTTTTT. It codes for CSARRGRGAGELFF.

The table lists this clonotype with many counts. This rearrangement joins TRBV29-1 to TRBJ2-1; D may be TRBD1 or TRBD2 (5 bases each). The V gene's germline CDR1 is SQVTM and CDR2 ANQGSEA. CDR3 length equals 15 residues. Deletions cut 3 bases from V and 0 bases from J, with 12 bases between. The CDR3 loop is CSVDRAGSSYNEQFF. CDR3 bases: TGCAGCGTTGATCGCGCAGGGAGCTCCTACAATGAGCAGTTCTTC.